This is a list of T cell receptor beta chains from one sample in a study of T cells in Graves' hyperthyroidism and ophthalmopathy. TCRdb re-derived calls from the multiplex PCR reads in MiXCR, one entry per CDR3 protein. This sample yields about 360,000 distinct CDR3 sequences, of which approximately 13% are seen a single time; 9.2% belongs to the top ten. Input material: blood. Receptors were obtained from a woman under 30 with Graves' hyperthyroidism. The CDR3 runs from the conserved cysteine through the conserved F or W. The D gene is left open where the match is weak. Not every row has a clone size; where given, it reads once, few, many or a size class.

J: TRBJ1-2
size: many
D: .
V: TRBV28
CDR3: CASSFGGGTGPINYGYTF
DNA: TGTGCCAGCAGTTTTGGGGGGGGGACGGGACCTATTAACTATGGCTACACCTTC

J: TRBJ2-1
size: many
D: TRBD2
V: TRBV7-9
CDR3: CASSAGDSYNEQFF
DNA: TGTGCCAGCTCGGCGGGAGATTCTTACAATGAGCAGTTCTTC

J: TRBJ2-7
size: many
D: .
V: TRBV6-5
CDR3: CASTELDPGYEQYF
DNA: TGTGCCAGCACCGAACTCGACCCAGGCTACGAGCAGTACTTC

J: TRBJ1-5
size: .
D: .
V: TRBV4-1
CDR3: CASSQVRPTPAGQPQHF
DNA: TGCGCCAGCAGCCAAGTGAGGCCTACACCGGCGGGTCAGCCCCAGCATTTT

J: TRBJ1-1
size: many
D: .
V: TRBV12-3/TRBV12-4
CDR3: CASSLGGGTEAFF
DNA: TGTGCCAGCAGTTTGGGGGGAGGCACTGAAGCTTTCTTT

J: TRBJ2-1
size: many
D: TRBD2
V: TRBV5-1
CDR3: CASSPDLAGVTTYNEQFF
DNA: TGCGCCAGCAGCCCGGATCTAGCGGGAGTGACAACCTACAATGAGCAGTTCTTC

J: TRBJ2-7
size: many
D: .
V: TRBV3-1
CDR3: CASSPEGPADEQYF
DNA: TGTGCCAGCAGCCCCGAGGGGCCTGCAGACGAGCAGTACTTC

J: TRBJ2-5
size: .
D: .
V: TRBV5-1
CDR3: CASSSRGQETQYF
DNA: TGCGCCAGCAGCTCCCGCGGGCAAGAGACCCAGTACTTC

J: TRBJ2-1
size: many
D: TRBD2
V: TRBV7-3
CDR3: CASSTSGTSSYNEQFF
DNA: TGTGCCAGCAGCACCTCCGGGACTAGCTCCTACAATGAGCAGTTCTTC

J: TRBJ2-1
size: .
D: .
V: TRBV19
CDR3: CASSSGLLVGGQNEQFF
DNA: TGTGCCAGTAGTAGCGGGCTCTTGGTGGGGGGGCAGAATGAGCAGTTCTTC

J: TRBJ2-5
size: many
D: TRBD2
V: TRBV4-3
CDR3: CASSQDLGTSEQETQYF
DNA: TGCGCCAGCAGCCAAGATTTAGGGACTAGCGAGCAAGAGACCCAGTACTTC

J: TRBJ1-5
size: .
D: TRBD1
V: TRBV28
CDR3: CASSSTGTENQPQHF
DNA: TGTGCCAGCAGTTCAACCGGGACAGAGAATCAGCCCCAGCATTTT

J: TRBJ1-2
size: many
D: .
V: TRBV11-2
CDR3: CASTQAGRGDYGYTF
DNA: TGTGCCAGCACCCAGGCCGGCAGGGGCGACTATGGCTACACCTTC

J: TRBJ2-2
size: few
D: .
V: TRBV9
CDR3: CASSVDPHTGELFF
DNA: TGTGCCAGCAGCGTAGATCCTCACACCGGGGAGCTGTTTTTT

J: TRBJ2-3
size: .
D: TRBD1
V: TRBV20-1
CDR3: CSARDGRRTGATDTQYF
DNA: TGCAGTGCTAGAGATGGTCGCAGGACAGGGGCTACAGATACGCAGTATTTT

J: TRBJ1-5
size: many
D: .
V: TRBV7-7
CDR3: CASSLSQQLIHQPQHF
DNA: TGTGCTAGCAGCTTAAGTCAACAGCTCATTCATCAGCCCCAGCATTTT

J: TRBJ1-2
size: .
D: .
V: TRBV18
CDR3: CASSPGDGNYGYTF
DNA: TGTGCCAGCTCACCGGGGGACGGCAACTATGGCTACACCTTC

J: TRBJ1-4
size: many
D: .
V: TRBV5-5
CDR3: CASSFAGSGANEKLFF
DNA: TGTGCCAGCAGCTTTGCGGGGTCGGGAGCTAATGAAAAACTGTTTTTT

J: TRBJ2-2
size: many
D: .
V: TRBV14
CDR3: CASSQDRMQKLFF
DNA: TGTGCCAGCAGCCAAGATAGGATGCAAAAGCTGTTTTTT

J: TRBJ2-7
size: many
D: .
V: TRBV18
CDR3: CASSLSVEQYF
DNA: TGTGCCAGCTCCCTATCAGTCGAGCAGTACTTC

J: TRBJ2-1
size: many
D: TRBD2
V: TRBV6-1
CDR3: CASSRTSGGASYNEQFF
DNA: TGTGCCAGCAGTCGGACTAGCGGGGGGGCCAGCTACAATGAGCAGTTCTTC

J: TRBJ2-2
size: many
D: TRBD1
V: TRBV28
CDR3: CASTQGAHTGELFF
DNA: TGTGCCAGCACACAGGGGGCTCACACCGGGGAGCTGTTTTTT

J: TRBJ2-3
size: .
D: TRBD1
V: TRBV29-1
CDR3: CSGRDRGADTQYF
DNA: TGCAGCGGCCGGGACAGGGGTGCAGATACGCAGTATTTT

J: TRBJ2-7
size: few
D: .
V: TRBV14
CDR3: CASSPTGSPLSEQYF
DNA: TGTGCCAGCAGCCCAACAGGGAGCCCTTTAAGCGAGCAGTACTTC

J: TRBJ1-2
size: .
D: .
V: TRBV19
CDR3: CASSISALVNYGYTF
DNA: TGTGCCAGTAGTATCTCGGCGTTGGTGAACTATGGCTACACCTTC

J: TRBJ2-2
size: few
D: .
V: TRBV6-2/TRBV6-3
CDR3: CASSYTIGEWDTGELFF
DNA: TGTGCCAGCAGTTACACTATAGGGGAATGGGACACCGGGGAGCTGTTTTTT

J: TRBJ2-5
size: many
D: TRBD2
V: TRBV3-1
CDR3: CASSQVSGGETQYF
DNA: TGTGCCAGCAGCCAAGTTAGCGGGGGAGAGACCCAGTACTTC

J: TRBJ2-3
size: .
D: .
V: TRBV4-3
CDR3: CASSHGGAETDTQYF
DNA: TGCGCCAGCAGCCACGGGGGAGCGGAGACAGATACGCAGTATTTT

J: TRBJ2-3
size: many
D: TRBD2
V: TRBV28
CDR3: CASSPYPGLAAYSSTDTQYF
DNA: TGTGCCAGCAGTCCCTACCCTGGACTAGCGGCATATTCTAGCACAGATACGCAGTATTTT

J: TRBJ1-1
size: many
D: .
V: TRBV7-2
CDR3: CASSLEVQGGAFF
DNA: TGTGCCAGCAGCTTAGAGGTACAGGGAGGAGCTTTCTTT

J: TRBJ2-1
size: few
D: TRBD2
V: TRBV9
CDR3: CASSATTSGRFRNEQFF
DNA: TGTGCCAGCAGCGCAACGACTAGCGGGAGATTCAGGAATGAGCAGTTCTTC

J: TRBJ2-2
size: many
D: .
V: TRBV12-3/TRBV12-4
CDR3: CASSWGIRVEGTGELFF
DNA: TGTGCCAGCAGTTGGGGAATCAGGGTAGAAGGCACCGGGGAGCTGTTTTTT

J: TRBJ2-3
size: many
D: .
V: TRBV11-2
CDR3: CASSGGGSSTDTQYF
DNA: TGTGCCAGCAGCGGGGGGGGCTCCAGCACAGATACGCAGTATTTT

J: TRBJ1-5
size: few
D: .
V: TRBV24-1
CDR3: CATAETEYQPQHF
DNA: TGTGCCACTGCGGAAACAGAATATCAGCCCCAGCATTTT

J: TRBJ2-2
size: .
D: .
V: TRBV28
CDR3: CASSFQGGFTGELFF
DNA: TGTGCCAGCAGTTTCCAGGGCGGATTCACCGGGGAGCTGTTTTTT

J: TRBJ1-6
size: .
D: .
V: TRBV11-1
CDR3: CASSVTPGIVLHF
DNA: TGTGCCAGCAGCGTAACCCCAGGAATCGTCCTCCACTTT

J: TRBJ2-2
size: many
D: .
V: TRBV4-3
CDR3: CASSQESRAYTGELFF
DNA: TGCGCCAGCAGCCAAGAGTCCAGGGCCTACACCGGGGAGCTGTTTTTT

J: TRBJ2-7
size: many
D: .
V: TRBV6-1
CDR3: CASSLVQGANEQYF
DNA: TGTGCCAGCAGCCTCGTACAGGGAGCGAACGAGCAGTACTTC

J: TRBJ2-2
size: many
D: TRBD1
V: TRBV28
CDR3: CASSFLTGANTGELFF
DNA: TGTGCCAGCAGTTTTTTGACAGGGGCGAACACCGGGGAGCTGTTTTTT

J: TRBJ2-7
size: many
D: .
V: TRBV20-1
CDR3: CSARRQGARAYEQYF
DNA: TGCAGTGCTAGGCGGCAAGGGGCTCGGGCCTACGAGCAGTACTTC

J: TRBJ2-7
size: many
D: TRBD2
V: TRBV2
CDR3: CASIASGGEQYF
DNA: TGTGCCAGCATCGCTAGCGGGGGTGAGCAGTACTTC

J: TRBJ2-2
size: many
D: TRBD2
V: TRBV27
CDR3: CASSLWGGGAFTGTGELFF
DNA: TGTGCCAGCAGTTTATGGGGCGGGGGGGCCTTTACGGGCACCGGGGAGCTGTTTTTT

J: TRBJ1-1
size: many
D: .
V: TRBV19
CDR3: CASSIARNTEAFF
DNA: TGTGCCAGTAGTATAGCCCGCAACACTGAAGCTTTCTTT

J: TRBJ1-1
size: .
D: .
V: TRBV9
CDR3: CASSPTSLGAEAFF
DNA: TGTGCCAGCAGCCCAACAAGTCTGGGGGCTGAAGCTTTCTTT